Only a few counts were recorded for the clone carrying this T cell receptor (beta chain). What it recognizes is unknown. MiXCR was run by TCRdb on the reads, yielding one entry per CDR3 protein. This sample has about 110,000 distinct CDR3 sequences; about 28% occur once, and the top ten carry roughly three quarters. This specimen belongs to a study of T cell repertoires in cytomegalovirus infection. Study background: CMV infection and matching HLA type were both indicated by public TCR beta signatures. Overall study results and limits: HLA-C-restricted CMV clonotypes gave the most frequent clonotype in two of eight donors.

The germline gives CDR1 LNHNV, CDR2 YYDKDF (reference sequence). This CDR3 spans 15 amino acids. Trimming stripped 2 bases from V and 6 bases from J, with 14 bases between. The chain couples TRBV15 to TRBJ1-5; D is uncertain. The receptor was derived from a human donor in good health (CMV status not recorded). Some clones in this sample may be carry-over from other donors' samples. The sample in question was CD8+ T cells from cultured PBMCs, obtained from culture after CMV antigen stimulation. The CDR3 sequence: CATSRSRASGQPQHF. The CDR3 DNA is TGTGCCACCAGCAGATCAAGGGCCTCGGGTCAGCCCCAGCATTTT.